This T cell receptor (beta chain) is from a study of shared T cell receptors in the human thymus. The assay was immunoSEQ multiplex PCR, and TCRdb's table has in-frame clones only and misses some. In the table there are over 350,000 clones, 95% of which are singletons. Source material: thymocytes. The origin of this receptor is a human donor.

The CDR3 protein is CASAGLAGIRKDTQYF. The CDR3 DNA is TGTGCCAGCGCGGGACTAGCGGGAATTCGCAAAGATACGCAGTATTTT. The chain couples TRBV27 to TRBJ2-3; TRBD2 matches at 13 bases. The ends lost 8 bases at V and 5 bases at J; junction bases unmatched: 10. Per the germline V gene, CDR1 is MNHEY and CDR2 is SMNVEV (reference sequence). This CDR3 is 16 amino acids long.